Listed here are 14 T cell receptor beta chains from one sample, sequenced in a study of T-cell memory formation after mild COVID-19. TCRdb reprocessed the 5' RACE reads with MiXCR, giving one entry per CDR3 protein. The sample has 400,000 to 500,000 distinct CDR3 sequences, 24% seen once; the top ten hold about 8.7%. What was sequenced was PBMCs or a T cell subset sorted from them (not recorded which). Receptor source: an adult woman who had mild COVID-19 (a few samples of this study predate the infection). Cell type and time point are not known.

The chain joins TRBV5-1 to TRBJ2-1, with 8 bases that match TRBD2. CDR3 length equals 14 residues. Germline trimming cut 4 bases from V and 2 bases from J; bases unmatched to any gene: 2. Looked up from germline, CDR1 is SGHRS and CDR2 is YFSETQ. The CDR3 coding sequence is TGCGCCAGCAGCCCGGGAGGGACCTACAATGAGCAGTTCTTC. Protein sequence: CASSPGGTYNEQFF.

V usage is TRBV21-1 and J usage is TRBJ1-4. TRBV21-1 is flagged as a pseudogene. This CDR3 spans 13 amino acids. The CDR3 sequence: CASLLKTNEKLFF. CDR3 DNA: TGTGCCAGCTTACTTAAAACTAATGAAAAACTGTTTTTT.

This clonotype was detected only a few times. V is TRBV18 and J is TRBJ2-1, with 9 bases matching TRBD2. Trimming at V came to 2 bases and at J to 5 bases, leaving 7 bases not matched to a gene. There are 16 residues in the CDR3. Germline values: CDR1 KGHSH, CDR2 LQKENI. This CDR3 is CASSPLAGVPNNEQFF. The CDR3 DNA reads as TGTGCCAGCTCACCATTAGCGGGAGTTCCCAACAATGAGCAGTTCTTC.

This clonotype was seen more than once but under ten times. The chain combines TRBV11-2 with TRBJ2-7, with 9 nucleotides matching TRBD2. CDR3 length: 15 amino acids. J was trimmed by 5 bases and V by 2 bases; bases with no gene match: 7. Germline loops: CDR1 SGHAT, CDR2 FQNNGV. CDR3 DNA sequence: TGTGCCAGCAGCTTACGGTTCGCGGGAGGGGACGAGCAGTACTTC. Protein sequence: CASSLRFAGGDEQYF.

This chain joins TRBV2 and TRBJ2-3; D gene uncertain. V gave up 1 base and J gave up 7 bases, with 9 bases separating them. The CDR3 is 13 residues long. The germline CDR1 and CDR2 sequences are SNHLY and FYNNEI. The CDR3 loop reads CASSEDVRYTQYF. CDR3 DNA sequence: TGTGCCAGCAGTGAAGACGTTCGGTATACGCAGTATTTT.

V usage is TRBV11-1 and J usage is TRBJ2-7, with D possibly being TRBD2 (6 bases). The ends were cut back, 3 bases at V and 1 base at J, with 16 bases in the middle. CDR1 and CDR2 from the germline V gene are SGHAT and FQDESV (reference sequence). This CDR3 is built from 16 residues. Written as DNA, the CDR3 is TGTGCCAGCAGCTTTTTCACCGGGAGCGGGTCCTACGAGCAGTACTTC. Translation gives CASSFFTGSGSYEQYF.

This clonotype was found a few times. V usage is TRBV7-8 and J usage is TRBJ1-2, with D possibly TRBD1 on 5 matching bases. This CDR3 has 14 residues. Germline CDR1 and CDR2: SGHVS and FQNEAQ. V lost 6 bases to trimming and J lost 1 base, with 12 bases between them. CDR3 nucleotides: TGTGCCAGCAGTAGGCGGGACTTTAACTATGGCTACACCTTC. This gives the protein CASSRRDFNYGYTF.

This clonotype occurred many times. The rearrangement links TRBV12-3 or TRBV12-4 to TRBJ2-7, with D unresolved. Trimming pared 3 bases from V and 3 bases from J, leaving 6 bases between. The CDR3 is made up of 12 amino acids. The CDR3 loop reads CASSFDRYEQYF. The CDR3 DNA reads as TGTGCCAGCAGTTTCGATCGCTACGAGCAGTACTTC.

The chain combines TRBV7-9 with TRBJ1-5; possible D gene TRBD1, 6 bases. Trimming stripped 2 bases from V and 6 bases from J, with 14 bases between. Per germline, CDR1 SEHNR and CDR2 FQNEAQ (reference sequence). CDR3 length: 15 residues. CDR3 coding DNA: TGTGCCAGCAGCTTACTGGGGGGCGCGGGTCAGCCCCAGCATTTT. It translates to CASSLLGGAGQPQHF. Full variable domain (remainder filled in from reference TRBV7-9 and TRBJ1-5): DTGVSQNPRHKITKRGQNVTFRCDPISEHNRLYWYRQTLGQGPEFLTYFQNEAQLEKSRLLSDRFSAERPKGSFSTLEIQRTEQGDSAMYLCASSLLGGAGQPQHFGDGTRLSIL.

The rearrangement joins TRBV5-1 to TRBJ1-2; 7 bases are a match to TRBD1. Germline CDR1 SGHRS, CDR2 YFSETQ. The V gene end was trimmed by 6 bases and the J gene end by 4 bases; junction bases not matched to a gene: 6. The CDR3 has 13 residues. Here the CDR3 DNA reads TGCGCCAGCACCGACAGGGCCGGCTATGGCTACACCTTC. It translates to CASTDRAGYGYTF.

The V and J genes are TRBV4-1 and TRBJ2-1; D could derive from TRBD1 or TRBD2 (6 bases each). The ends were cut back, 4 bases at V and 10 bases at J, with 11 bases in the middle. The CDR3 extends over 12 amino acids. Germline V gives CDR1 MGHRA, CDR2 YSYEKL. The CDR3 coding sequence is TGCGCCAGCAGCCCGGGGGCTCGGGAGCAGTTCTTC. The encoded protein is CASSPGAREQFF.

The chain links TRBV7-2 to TRBJ2-4; D uncertain. Trimming shortened V by 5 bases and J by 7 bases, and 6 bases separated the two germline ends. Germline V CDR1 and CDR2: SGHTA, FQGNSA. This CDR3 comprises 11 residues. The CDR3 region has the DNA TGTGCCAGCAGCCCCGGTAACATTCAGTACTTC. This sequence encodes CASSPGNIQYF.

The chain is built from TRBV12-3 or TRBV12-4 and TRBJ1-2; D perhaps matches TRBD1 (5 bases). This CDR3 has 14 residues. V gave up 4 bases and J gave up 5 bases, with 14 bases separating them. This chain's CDR3 is CASSSGAMRYGYTF. CDR3 coding DNA: TGTGCCAGCAGTTCCGGGGCTATGCGGTATGGCTACACCTTC.

In its sample, this clonotype was seen a few times. In DNA form, the CDR3 reads TGCAGCGTCCCCGTGGCAGGGTCCCAAGAGACCCAGTACTTC. The encoded protein is CSVPVAGSQETQYF. The chain links TRBV29-1 to TRBJ2-5; the D gene is possibly TRBD1 (5 bases). Trimming cost V 6 bases and J 1 base, with 15 bases left between them. Germline CDR1 is SQVTM and CDR2 is ANQGSEA. This CDR3 is 14 amino acids long.